Each of the 3 T cell receptor beta chains below was sequenced from the same sample in a study of Ad26.COV2.S vaccination and SARS-CoV-2 variants. Profiling relied on immunoSEQ multiplex PCR, and the TCRdb table lists in-frame clones only, not all of them. The data show about 440,000 clones, 87% seen once. Treatment specified: about 20 received Ad26.COV2.S at low or high dose, single or two shots; 5 received placebo; per-sample allocation not given. The study sampled participants on day 63 after the first vaccine or placebo injection. The input for sequencing was peripheral blood, taken in a trial of Ad26.COV2.S vaccine versus placebo. The receptor set was obtained from a person between 18 and 65 years old who received the Ad26.COV2.S COVID-19 vaccine or a placebo.

J is TRBJ2-1 and V is TRBV5-4; 7 positions agree with TRBD1. The CDR3 is 12 amino acids. Germline CDR1 and CDR2: SGHNT and YYREEE (reference sequence). Trimming cost V 2 bases and J 12 bases; bases outside gene matches: 5. The CDR3 bases are TGTGCCAGCAGCTTAAGGACAGGTTGGCAGTTCTTC. Its protein is CASSLRTGWQFF.

The V and J genes are TRBV3-1 (or the pseudogene TRBV3-2) and TRBJ2-7; tentative D call: TRBD1 (5 bases). This CDR3 is built from 13 residues. V gave up 4 bases and J gave up 6 bases, with 13 bases separating them. The germline CDR1 and CDR2 sequences are LGHDT and YNNKEL (reference sequence). The CDR3 sequence is CASSRQQAGEQYF. CDR3 bases: TGTGCCAGCAGCCGGCAACAGGCTGGCGAGCAGTACTTC.

DNA for the CDR3: TGCACCAGCAGCCCCGGACTAGCGGGAGGCAAGAAACAAGAGACCCAGTACTTC. Residues: CTSSPGLAGGKKQETQYF. The gene calls are TRBV1 and TRBJ2-5; the table gives TRBD2 as D, unverified against the DNA. TRBV1 is annotated as a pseudogene. The CDR3 length is 18 residues.